This TCR beta chain is from a study of shared clonotypes between healthy human individuals. Measured with immunoSEQ multiplex PCR; TCRdb has only the in-frame clones, and not every one. Of under 600,000 clones in the sample, more than 95% were seen once. Trimming took 6 bases from V and 4 from J, leaving 10 bases between them. CDR1 and CDR2 from the germline V gene are KGHSH and LQKENI. This CDR3 spans 13 amino acids. This clone was recorded a few times. The sequence derives from a woman aged 25 to 45 in good health. The chain has TRBV18 and TRBJ1-5; D may be TRBD1 (5 bases). Sequencing used naive CD4+ T cells sorted from blood. Stated subset: CD45RA+ positively selected. CDR3 sequence: CASSPQGNQPQHF. CDR3 nucleotide sequence: TGTGCCAGCTCCCCCCAGGGTAATCAGCCCCAGCATTTT. The variable domain in full, completed from reference TRBV18 and TRBJ1-5, reads NAGVMQNPRHLVRRRGQEARLRCSPMKGHSHVYWYRQLPEEGLKFMVYLQKENIIDESGMPKERFSAEFPKEGPSILRIQQVVRGDSAAYFCASSPQGNQPQHFGDGTRLSIL.